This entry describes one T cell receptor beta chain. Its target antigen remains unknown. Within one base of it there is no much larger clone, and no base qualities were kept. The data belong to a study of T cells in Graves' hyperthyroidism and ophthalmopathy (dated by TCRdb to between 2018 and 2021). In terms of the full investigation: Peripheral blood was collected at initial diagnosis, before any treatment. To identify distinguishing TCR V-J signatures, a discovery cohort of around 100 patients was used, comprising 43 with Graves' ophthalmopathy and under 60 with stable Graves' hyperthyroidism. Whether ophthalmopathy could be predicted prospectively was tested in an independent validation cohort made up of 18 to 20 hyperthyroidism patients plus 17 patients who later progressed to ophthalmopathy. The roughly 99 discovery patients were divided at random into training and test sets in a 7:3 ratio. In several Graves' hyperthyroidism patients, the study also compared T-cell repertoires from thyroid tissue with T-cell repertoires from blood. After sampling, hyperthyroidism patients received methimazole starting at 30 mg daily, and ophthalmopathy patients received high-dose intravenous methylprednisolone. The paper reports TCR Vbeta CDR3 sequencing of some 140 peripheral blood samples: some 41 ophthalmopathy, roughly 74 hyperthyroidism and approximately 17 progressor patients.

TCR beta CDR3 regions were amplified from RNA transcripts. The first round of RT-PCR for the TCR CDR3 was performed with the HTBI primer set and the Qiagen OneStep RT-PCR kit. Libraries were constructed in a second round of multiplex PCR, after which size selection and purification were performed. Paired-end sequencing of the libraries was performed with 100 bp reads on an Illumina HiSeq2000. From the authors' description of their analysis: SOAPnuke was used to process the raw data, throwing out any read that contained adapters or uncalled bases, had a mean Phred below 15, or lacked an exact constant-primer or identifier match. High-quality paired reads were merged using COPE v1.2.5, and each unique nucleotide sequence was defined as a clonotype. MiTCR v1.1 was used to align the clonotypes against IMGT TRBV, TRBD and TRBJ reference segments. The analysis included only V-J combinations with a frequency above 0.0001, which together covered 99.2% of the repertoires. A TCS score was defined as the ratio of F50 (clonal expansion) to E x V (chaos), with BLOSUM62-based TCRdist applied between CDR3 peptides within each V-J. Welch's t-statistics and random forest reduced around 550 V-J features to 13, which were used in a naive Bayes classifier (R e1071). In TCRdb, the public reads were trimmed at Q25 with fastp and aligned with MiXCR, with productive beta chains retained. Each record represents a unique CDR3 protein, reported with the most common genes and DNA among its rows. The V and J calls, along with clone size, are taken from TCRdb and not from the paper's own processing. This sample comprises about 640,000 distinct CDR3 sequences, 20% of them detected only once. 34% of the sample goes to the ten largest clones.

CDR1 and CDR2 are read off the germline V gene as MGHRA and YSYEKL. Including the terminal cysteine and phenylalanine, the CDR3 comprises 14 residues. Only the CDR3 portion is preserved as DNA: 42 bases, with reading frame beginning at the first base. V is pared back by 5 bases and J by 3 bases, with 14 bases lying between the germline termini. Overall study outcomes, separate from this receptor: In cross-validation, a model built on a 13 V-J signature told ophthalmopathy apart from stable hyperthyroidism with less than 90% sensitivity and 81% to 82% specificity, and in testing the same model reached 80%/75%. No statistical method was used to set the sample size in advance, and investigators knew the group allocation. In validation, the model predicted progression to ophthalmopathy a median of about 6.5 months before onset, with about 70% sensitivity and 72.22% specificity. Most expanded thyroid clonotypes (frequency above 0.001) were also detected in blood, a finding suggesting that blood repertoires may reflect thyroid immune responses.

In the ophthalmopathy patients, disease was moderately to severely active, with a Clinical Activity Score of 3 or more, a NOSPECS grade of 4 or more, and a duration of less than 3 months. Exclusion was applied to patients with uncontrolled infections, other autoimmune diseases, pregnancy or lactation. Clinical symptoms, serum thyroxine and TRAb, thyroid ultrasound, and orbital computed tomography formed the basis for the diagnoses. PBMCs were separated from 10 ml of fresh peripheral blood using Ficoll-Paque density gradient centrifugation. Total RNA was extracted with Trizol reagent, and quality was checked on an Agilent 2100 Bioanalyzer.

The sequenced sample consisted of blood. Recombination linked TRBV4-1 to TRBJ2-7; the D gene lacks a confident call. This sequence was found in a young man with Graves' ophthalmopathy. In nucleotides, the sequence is TGCGCCAGCAGCTCACCGGGCGCTAACTACGAGCAGTACTTC. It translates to CASSSPGANYEQYF.